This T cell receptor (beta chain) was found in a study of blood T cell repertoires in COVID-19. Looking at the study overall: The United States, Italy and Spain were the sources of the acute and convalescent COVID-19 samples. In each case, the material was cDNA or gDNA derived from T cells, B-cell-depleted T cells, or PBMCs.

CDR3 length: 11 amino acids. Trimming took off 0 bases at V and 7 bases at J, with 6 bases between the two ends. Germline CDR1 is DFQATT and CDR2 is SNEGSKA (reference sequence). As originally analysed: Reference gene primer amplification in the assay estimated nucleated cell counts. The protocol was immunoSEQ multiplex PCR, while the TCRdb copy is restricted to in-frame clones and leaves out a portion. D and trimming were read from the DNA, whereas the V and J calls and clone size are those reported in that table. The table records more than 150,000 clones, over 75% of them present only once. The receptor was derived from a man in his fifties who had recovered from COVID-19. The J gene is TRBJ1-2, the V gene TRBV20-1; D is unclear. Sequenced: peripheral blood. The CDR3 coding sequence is TGCAGTGCTAGAGATGGCCGTGGCTACACCTTC. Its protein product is CSARDGRGYTF.